One and the same sample provided the 16 T cell receptor beta chains below, sequenced in a study of Ad26.COV2.S vaccination and SARS-CoV-2 variants. TCRdb's copy holds only in-frame clones and misses some; the assay was immunoSEQ multiplex PCR. The table includes 300,000 to 350,000 clones, 90% detected once. Treatment denoted: about 20 received Ad26.COV2.S at low or high dose, single or two shots; five or six received placebo; per-sample allocation not given. Day 63 after the first vaccine or placebo injection was the time point for sampling. The material sequenced was peripheral blood, taken in a trial of Ad26.COV2.S vaccine versus placebo. These receptors all come from a person aged 18-65 years who received the Ad26.COV2.S COVID-19 vaccine or a placebo.

The chain uses TRBV29-1 and TRBJ2-1; 10 bases align to TRBD2. There are 14 residues in the CDR3. The V and J ends lost 7 bases and 9 bases, in that order; junction bases with no gene match: 12. Germline V gene data show CDR1 as SQVTM and CDR2 as ANQGSEA. The CDR3 loop reads CSGKAGGPVREQFF. The CDR3 bases are TGCAGCGGCAAAGCGGGGGGGCCGGTCCGTGAGCAGTTCTTC.

This sequence joins TRBV4-1 and TRBJ2-2, with a possible D match to TRBD1 (6 bases). Per germline, CDR1 MGHRA and CDR2 YSYEKL. The CDR3 has 17 amino acids. Trimming removed 0 bases from V and 2 bases from J, with 13 bases in between. The DNA for the CDR3 is TGCGCCAGCAGCCAAGAGGCCGGGACAACCAACACCGGGGAGCTGTTTTTT. This encodes CASSQEAGTTNTGELFF.

The table lists this clone with a count of one. CDR3 sequence: CASSLGQGGSEQYF. The CDR3 DNA sequence: TGCGCCAGCAGCTTGGGTCAGGGGGGGTCCGAGCAGTACTTC. The chain recombines TRBV5-1 with TRBJ2-7; D tentatively reads TRBD1 or TRBD2 (7 bases each). The germline gives CDR1 SGHRS, CDR2 YFSETQ. V was trimmed by 0 bases and J by 6 bases, leaving 13 bases between them. The CDR3 contains 14 residues.

This chain joins TRBV10-3 and TRBJ1-6; 9 nucleotides match TRBD1. This CDR3 is 14 amino acids long. V was clipped by 5 bases and J by 8 bases; unmatched bases: 4. Germline V gene lookup returns CDR1 ENHRY and CDR2 SYGVKD. CDR3 sequence: CAISPGTGYSPLHF. In DNA, the CDR3 is TGTGCCATCAGTCCCGGGACAGGGTATTCACCCCTCCACTTT.

V and J are TRBV6-4 and TRBJ2-1; no clear D. V lost 0 bases to trimming and J lost 3 bases, with 6 bases between them. Germline CDR1 is MRHNA and CDR2 is SNTAGT. The CDR3 has 14 amino acids. As DNA, the CDR3 is TGTGCCAGCAGTGACTCACCGGACTACAATGAGCAGTTCTTC. Residues: CASSDSPDYNEQFF.

The rearrangement joins TRBV5-1 to TRBJ1-1; 7 nucleotides align to TRBD1. The length of the CDR3 is 13 residues. Germline assignment: CDR1 SGHRS and CDR2 YFSETQ. The J segment lost 7 bases and the V segment lost 4 bases, leaving 7 bases of the junction unmatched. The chain's CDR3 is CASSSRDSFEAFF. CDR3 DNA sequence: TGCGCCAGCAGCAGCCGGGACAGCTTTGAAGCTTTCTTT.

The V and J genes are TRBV7-2 and TRBJ2-1, with unresolved D. The CDR3 is 15 amino acids. Per germline, CDR1 SGHTA and CDR2 FQGNSA. Trimming took off 5 bases at V and 4 bases at J, with 15 bases between the two ends. The CDR3 DNA reads TGTGCCAGCAGCCCCCTCGGGCAGAGGTACAATGAGCAGTTCTTC. This sequence encodes CASSPLGQRYNEQFF.

The V gene is TRBV7-9, the J gene TRBJ2-1, with 8 nucleotides matching TRBD2. V was pared by 5 bases and J by 9 bases, with 12 bases of the junction left unmatched. Germline assignment: CDR1 SEHNR and CDR2 FQNEAQ (reference sequence). CDR3 length equals 15 residues. CDR3 bases: TGTGCCAGCAGCCCTACCGGGACTAGGGAAGTTGAGCAGTTCTTC. This sequence encodes CASSPTGTREVEQFF.

This chain joins TRBV7-9 and TRBJ2-1; 9 bases fit TRBD2. The junction had 6 bases not matched to a gene; V was cut back by 1 base and J by 8 bases. The CDR3 consists of 15 residues. From germline, CDR1 is SEHNR and CDR2 FQNEAQ (reference sequence). The CDR3 DNA sequence: TGTGCCAGCAGCTTAGACGGGACTAGCCTCGATGAGCAGTTCTTC. This translates into CASSLDGTSLDEQFF.

This clone was seen once. This chain joins TRBV29-1 and TRBJ2-5; the D gene could be TRBD1 or TRBD2 (6 bases each). Germline V gives CDR1 SQVTM, CDR2 ANQGSEA. V lost 4 bases to trimming and J lost 5 bases, with 23 bases between them. This CDR3 spans 16 amino acids. The CDR3 loop reads CSVAGAPQRGGETQYF. CDR3 bases: TGCAGCGTTGCCGGGGCCCCGCAGAGAGGGGGGGAGACCCAGTACTTC. Together with reference TRBV29-1 and TRBJ2-5, the CDR3 gives the full variable domain: SAVISQKPSRDICQRGTSLTIQCQVDSQVTMMFWYRQQPGQSLTLIATANQGSEATYESGFVIDKFPISRPNLTFSTLTVSNMSPEDSSIYLCSVAGAPQRGGETQYFGPGTRLLVL.

The CDR3 spells CASSAKLQETQYF. For the CDR3, the DNA is TGTGCCAGCTCAGCCAAGCTACAAGAGACCCAGTACTTC. The chain combines TRBV18 with TRBJ2-5; D unresolved. Trimming stripped 5 bases from V and 2 bases from J, with 9 bases between. The CDR3 runs 13 residues. CDR1 KGHSH and CDR2 LQKENI come from the germline V gene.

The J gene is TRBJ2-3, the V gene TRBV19; 12 nucleotides match TRBD2. With 4 bases clipped from V and 2 bases from J, the junction kept 4 bases outside the gene matches. The CDR3 has 16 residues. CDR1 is LNHDA, CDR2 SQIVND, per germline (reference sequence). CDR3 amino acids: CASSRTSGASTDTQYF. CDR3 nucleotide sequence: TGTGCCAGTAGTAGGACTAGCGGGGCCTCCACAGATACGCAGTATTTT.

This chain connects TRBV7-9 to TRBJ2-7; D ambiguous. The CDR3 is 13 amino acids. The germline V gene encodes CDR1 SEHNR and CDR2 FQNEAQ (reference sequence). Trimming took 3 bases from V and 3 from J, leaving 9 bases between them. CDR3 sequence (DNA): TGTGCCAGCAGCTTCGGGCAGAACTACGAGCAGTACTTC. Translating it yields CASSFGQNYEQYF.

The chain has TRBV19 and TRBJ1-2; D ambiguous. V was clipped by 4 bases and J by 1 base, with 16 bases between them. The CDR3 runs 16 residues. In germline, CDR1 is LNHDA, CDR2 SQIVND (reference sequence). The CDR3 nucleotides are TGTGCCAGTAGTAAGAGATTTAGGGAGATTAACTATGGCTACACCTTC. Protein sequence: CASSKRFREINYGYTF. The full variable domain, its missing parts supplied by reference TRBV19 and TRBJ1-2, is DGGITQSPKYLFRKEGQNVTLSCEQNLNHDAMYWYRQDPGQGLRLIYYSQIVNDFQKGDIAEGYSVSREKKESFPLTVTSAQKNPTAFYLCASSKRFREINYGYTFGSGTRLTVV.

DNA for the CDR3: TGTGCCAGCAGCAACAGCCCGACCTACGAGCAGTACTTC. It encodes CASSNSPTYEQYF. The chain is built from TRBV7-9 and TRBJ2-7, with D hard to call. The CDR3 is 13 residues long. Germline V gene lookup returns CDR1 SEHNR and CDR2 FQNEAQ (reference sequence). Trimming cost V 5 bases and J 2 bases, with 10 bases left between them.

This chain links TRBV25-1 with TRBJ1-2; D is uncertain. The CDR3 consists of 14 residues. Germline V CDR1 and CDR2: MGHDK, SYGVNS. V gave up 6 bases and J gave up 8 bases, with 19 bases separating them. The CDR3 sequence is CASREWGSSRGYTF. CDR3 bases: TGTGCCAGCAGGGAGTGGGGATCTTCTCGCGGCTACACCTTC.